Listed below are T cell receptor beta chains from one sample, sequenced in a study of blood T cell repertoires in COVID-19. Sequenced by immunoSEQ multiplex PCR; TCRdb stores in-frame clones only, minus some. The data show tens of thousands of clones, about 86% seen once. The sequencing sample was made of peripheral blood. These receptors came from a man aged 45 to 65 with active COVID-19. Each CDR3 is given with its conserved first and last residue. A D gene is named only where the DNA matches it firmly. Rows may omit the clone size; those that give it use once, few, many or a size class.

D,J,length,size,V,DNA,CDR3
NA,TRBJ1-6,15,NA,TRBV5-1,TGCGCCAGCAGCTTGGAAGTGACAGCCAATTCACCCCTCCACTTT,CASSLEVTANSPLHF
NA,TRBJ1-1,15,NA,TRBV3-1/TRBV3-2,TGTGCCAGCAGCCAAGAAGGCGGGCAGATGACTGAAGCTTTCTTT,CASSQEGGQMTEAFF
TRBD1,TRBJ2-4,17,NA,TRBV15,TGTGCCACCAGCAGAGATGTAGCTGGCAGGGGGTCGGACATTCAGTACTTC,CATSRDVAGRGSDIQYF
TRBD1,TRBJ1-1,15,NA,TRBV4-2,TGTGCCAGCAGCCAGGACAGGGGGCGGACGGGTGAAGCTTTCTTT,CASSQDRGRTGEAFF
NA,TRBJ2-1,17,NA,TRBV5-6,TGTGCCAGCAGCTTCGCCGCTAGCGTGGTGGTCTACAATGAGCAGTTCTTC,CASSFAASVVVYNEQFF
NA,TRBJ2-3,19,NA,TRBV15,TGTGCCACCAGCAGAGATCTGTACGCAAGGGGGGGTAGCACAGATACGCAGTATTTT,CATSRDLYARGGSTDTQYF
TRBD1,TRBJ2-6,17,NA,TRBV29-1,TGCAGCGTTCAAGGGGCAGGGGGCTCGATCGGGGCCAACGTCCTGACTTTC,CSVQGAGGSIGANVLTF
TRBD2,TRBJ2-3,17,NA,TRBV9,TGTGCCAGCAGCGTAGATACAGCGGGGGGGCGAGGAGATACGCAGTATTTT,CASSVDTAGGRGDTQYF
NA,TRBJ2-7,13,NA,TRBV12-3/TRBV12-4,TGTGCCAGCAGTTTCACAACAGGGCACGAGCAGTACTTC,CASSFTTGHEQYF
NA,TRBJ2-3,16,NA,TRBV5-1,TGCGCCAGCAGCTTGGGTCAGGTCGGGGGAACAGATACGCAGTATTTT,CASSLGQVGGTDTQYF
TRBD1,TRBJ2-2,18,NA,TRBV5-6,TGTGCCAGCAGCTTGGTTTGGACAGGGGGCCTGAACACCGGGGAGCTGTTTTTT,CASSLVWTGGLNTGELFF
TRBD1,TRBJ2-1,16,NA,TRBV19,TGTGCCAGTAGTGATTCCCCCGGGACAGGGAACAATGAGCAGTTCTTC,CASSDSPGTGNNEQFF
TRBD1,TRBJ1-5,14,NA,TRBV13,TGTGCCAGCAGCGAGGGACAGGGGGATCAGCCCCAGCATTTT,CASSEGQGDQPQHF
NA,TRBJ1-1,13,NA,TRBV12-3/TRBV12-4,TGTGCCAGCAGTTTTCAGGTGAACACTGAAGCTTTCTTT,CASSFQVNTEAFF
TRBD1,TRBJ2-7,14,NA,TRBV7-2,TGTGCCAGCAGCCGGGACAGGGGTACCTACGAGCAGTACTTC,CASSRDRGTYEQYF
TRBD1,TRBJ1-5,13,NA,TRBV12-3/TRBV12-4,TGTGCCAGCAGTCAGGGGGCCGGTCAGCCCCAGCATTTT,CASSQGAGQPQHF
TRBD1,TRBJ1-6,16,NA,TRBV7-9,TGTGCCAGCAGCTCAAGAGGACAGGGTTCTGATTCACCCCTCCACTTT,CASSSRGQGSDSPLHF
NA,TRBJ2-1,16,once,TRBV5-4,TGTGCCAGCAGCCCCCAGAGGGGGGGCTCCTACAATGAGCAGTTCTTC,CASSPQRGGSYNEQFF
TRBD1,TRBJ1-6,16,NA,TRBV13,TGTGCCAGCAGCACCCCGACAGGGGCATCTCATTCACCCCTCCACTTT,CASSTPTGASHSPLHF
NA,TRBJ1-5,14,once,TRBV11-2,TGTGCCAGCAGTTTAGGTGGGGGAGCGGGGCCCCAGCATTTT,CASSLGGGAGPQHF
NA,TRBJ1-6,15,few,TRBV3-1/TRBV3-2,TGTGCCAGCAGCCAAGCTCAGGGTTCTCATTCACCCCTCCACTTT,CASSQAQGSHSPLHF
NA,TRBJ1-1,13,NA,TRBV5-5,TGTGCCAGCAGCCAGATTTCGAACACTGAAGCTTTCTTT,CASSQISNTEAFF
TRBD1,TRBJ1-5,15,NA,TRBV5-7,TGTGCCAGCAGCTACGGACAGGGGAGGAATCAGCCCCAGCATTTT,CASSYGQGRNQPQHF
TRBD1,TRBJ2-7,13,NA,TRBV29-1,TGCAGCGTTGTGGACAGGGGCGGCTACGAGCAGTACTTC,CSVVDRGGYEQYF
TRBD2,TRBJ2-1,13,NA,TRBV7-9,TGTGCCAGCACCTTCGGGGGGTTAGGGGAGCAGTTCTTC,CASTFGGLGEQFF
NA,TRBJ1-4,14,few,TRBV7-9,TGTGCCAGCAGCTCAAATACGGGAAATGAAAAACTGTTTTTT,CASSSNTGNEKLFF
TRBD2,TRBJ2-7,15,NA,TRBV11-2,TGTGCCAGCAGCTCCCGACTAGCGGGGAACTACGAGCAGTACTTC,CASSSRLAGNYEQYF
NA,TRBJ1-1,15,NA,TRBV4-2,TGTGCCAGCTCAGAGGACTTCTTAATGAACACTGAAGCTTTCTTT,CASSEDFLMNTEAFF
NA,TRBJ2-1,14,NA,TRBV9,TGTGCCAGCACCGAGGGAGCAAGGGACAATGAGCAGTTCTTC,CASTEGARDNEQFF
TRBD1,TRBJ2-2,17,once,TRBV15,TGTGCCACCAGCAGAGGAGGACAGGGGGTGAACACCGGGGAGCTGTTTTTT,CATSRGGQGVNTGELFF
TRBD1,TRBJ2-5,15,NA,TRBV3-1/TRBV3-2,TGTGCCAGCAGCCTAGGACAGGGAATTCAAGAGACCCAGTACTTC,CASSLGQGIQETQYF
TRBD2,TRBJ2-1,17,NA,TRBV25-1,TGTGCCAGCAGTGTGGGACTAGCGGGGACTAATATGTTGGAGCAGTTCTTC,CASSVGLAGTNMLEQFF
TRBD1,TRBJ2-7,13,NA,TRBV5-1,TGCGCCAGCAGCCTGGACAGGGCTGACGAGCAGTACTTC,CASSLDRADEQYF
TRBD1,TRBJ2-2,14,NA,TRBV19,TGTGCCAGCAGGGACAGGCATAACACCGGGGAGCTGTTTTTT,CASRDRHNTGELFF
TRBD1,TRBJ2-2,15,once,TRBV24-1,TGTGCCACCAGTGACCCGGGACAGGTCAACGGGGAGCTGTTTTTT,CATSDPGQVNGELFF
NA,TRBJ2-7,14,NA,TRBV25-1,TGTGCCAGCAGATCTCGACAGGTACCCTACGAGCAGTACTTC,CASRSRQVPYEQYF
NA,TRBJ2-3,12,NA,TRBV7-8,TGTGCCAGTAACGACCGGGGAGATACGCAGTATTTT,CASNDRGDTQYF
TRBD1,TRBJ1-2,13,NA,TRBV12-3/TRBV12-4,TGTGCCAGCAGTTTTACAGGGGGATATGGCTACACCTTC,CASSFTGGYGYTF
TRBD2,TRBJ2-4,19,NA,TRBV7-9,TGTGCCAGCAGCTCCCCGAGTTGGGCAGGGAGGGCGGCCAAAAACATTCAGTACTTC,CASSSPSWAGRAAKNIQYF
NA,TRBJ1-4,15,NA,TRBV18,TGTGCCAGCTCAACCCGACAGCGATCTAATGAAAAACTGTTTTTT,CASSTRQRSNEKLFF
TRBD2,TRBJ2-2,18,NA,TRBV19,TGTGCCAGTAGTATTCTGGCGGGAGGGCCCTCGGGCACCGGGGAGCTGTTTTTT,CASSILAGGPSGTGELFF
NA,TRBJ1-1,16,NA,TRBV11-2,TGTGCCAGCAGCTCTGGTCAGGGCGTGAGGAACACTGAAGCTTTCTTT,CASSSGQGVRNTEAFF